This T cell receptor beta chain was sequenced in a study of a mutant IDH1 vaccine in newly diagnosed glioma. Across the study: Antecedent treatment encompassed radiotherapy, temozolomide, or their combination; the majority received both.

V gave up 0 bases and J gave up 0 bases, with 8 bases separating them. The CDR3 covers 16 residues. Germline V gene sequence: CDR1 MNHEY, CDR2 SVGAGI. TCRdb keeps only in-frame clones here, not all; method: immunoSEQ multiplex PCR. The profile shows 50,000 or so clones, 70% to 90% of them singletons. The time point here: baseline, week 1 (first vaccination visit). Treatment in this sample: pre-vaccination baseline after standard-of-care therapy. This chain connects TRBV6-5 to TRBJ2-2; no reliable D call. The sequence was collected from a man aged 18 to 30 with glioma. The sample here was PBMCs, taken from a glioma patient treated with radiotherapy, temozolomide or both. CDR3 in amino acids: CASSYSDITNTGELFF. As DNA, the CDR3 is TGTGCCAGCAGTTACTCTGACATAACGAACACCGGGGAGCTGTTTTTT.